This T cell receptor beta chain derives from a study of blood T cell repertoires in COVID-19. Across the study: The United States, Italy and Spain supplied acute and convalescent COVID-19 samples. Sources were T cells, B-cell-depleted T cells, or PBMCs; the material itself was cDNA or gDNA.

The CDR3 consists of 15 residues. CDR1 and CDR2 (germline): SGHDT, YYEEEE. Trimming removed 2 bases from V and 4 bases from J; junction bases left unmatched: 4. In the original analysis: The assay estimated nucleated cells by amplifying reference gene primers. The assay was immunoSEQ multiplex PCR, and TCRdb's table has in-frame clones only and misses some. That table supplies the V and J calls and clone size; D and trimming were determined from the DNA. The data contain approximately 160,000 clones, almost 85% of them singletons. The clonotype was recovered from a man in his forties or fifties who had recovered from COVID-19. V and J are TRBV5-6 and TRBJ1-2; 11 bases match TRBD1. Material: peripheral blood. CDR3 coding DNA: TGTGCCAGCAGCTTCCCGGGACAGGGGGTCTATGGCTACACCTTC. Its protein is CASSFPGQGVYGYTF.